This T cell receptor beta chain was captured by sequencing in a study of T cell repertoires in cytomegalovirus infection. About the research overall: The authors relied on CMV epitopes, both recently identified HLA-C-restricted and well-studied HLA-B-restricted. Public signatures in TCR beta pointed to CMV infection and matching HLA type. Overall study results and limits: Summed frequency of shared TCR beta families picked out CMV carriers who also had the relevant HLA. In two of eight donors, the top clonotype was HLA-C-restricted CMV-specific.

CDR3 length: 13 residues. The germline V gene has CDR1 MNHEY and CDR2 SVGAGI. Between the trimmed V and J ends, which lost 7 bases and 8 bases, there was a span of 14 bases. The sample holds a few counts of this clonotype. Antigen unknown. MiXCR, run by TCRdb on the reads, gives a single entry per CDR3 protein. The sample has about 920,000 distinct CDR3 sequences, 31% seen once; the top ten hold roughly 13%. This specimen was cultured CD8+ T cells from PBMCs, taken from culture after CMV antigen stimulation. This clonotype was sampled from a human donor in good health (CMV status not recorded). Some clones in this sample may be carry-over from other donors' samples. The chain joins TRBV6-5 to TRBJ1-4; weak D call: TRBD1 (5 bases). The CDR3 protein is CASTSSGGEKLFF. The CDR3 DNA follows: TGTGCCAGCACCTCCTCCGGGGGGGAAAAACTGTTTTTT.